Shown below are 18 T cell receptor beta chains from a single sample sequenced in a study of post-analysis software for immune sequencing data. Study-level findings and limits: Relative to controls, patients had about 5 TRBV segments at higher frequency, with TRBV5-6, TRBV5-1 and TRBV20-1 among these.

Prepared TCR beta cDNA libraries contained unique molecular identifiers. TCRdb passed the PCR reads through MiXCR, listing each CDR3 protein once. This repertoire shows about 200,000 distinct CDR3 sequences, about 30% found once; its top ten account for roughly 3.4%. Which antigens these TCRs recognize remains unknown. Sequencing was carried out using blood. These receptors originate from a girl aged 2 to 17 with multiple sclerosis.

The rearrangement joins TRBV6-6 to TRBJ2-2; a weak D match, TRBD1 (6 bases). The germline V gene encodes CDR1 MNHNY and CDR2 SVGAGI (reference sequence). Trimming pared 6 bases from V and 2 bases from J, leaving 13 bases between. The CDR3 sequence is 15 residues long. The CDR3 bases are TGTGCCAGCAGAGATCAGGGGCGTAACACCGGGGAGCTGTTTTTT. This gives the protein CASRDQGRNTGELFF.

This clonotype was found many times. This chain links TRBV18 with TRBJ2-1; 9 positions match TRBD1. Germline V gene lookup returns CDR1 KGHSH and CDR2 LQKENI. V trimming: 6 bases; J trimming: 5 bases; junction bases outside the gene matches: 8. The CDR3 spans 15 residues. CDR3 DNA sequence: TGTGCCAGCTCGCCCGGACAGGGGCGAGACAATGAGCAGTTCTTC. Protein sequence: CASSPGQGRDNEQFF.

This clonotype was observed at least ten times. The chain recombines TRBV12-3 or TRBV12-4 with TRBJ2-7, with TRBD1 as a possible D gene (6 bases). This CDR3 region has 14 residues. The V gene lost 3 bases and the J gene lost 0 bases, with 9 bases spanning the gap. CDR3 nucleotide sequence: TGTGCCAGCAGTTTCCAGGGGAGCTCCTACGAGCAGTACTTC. Its protein product is CASSFQGSSYEQYF.

The chain employs TRBV30 and TRBJ1-2; the D is unclear. Germline V gene data show CDR1 as GTSNPN and CDR2 as SVGIG (reference sequence). The V end lost 5 bases, the J end lost 3 bases, and 13 bases lay between the germline ends. This CDR3 is 13 amino acids long. The CDR3 nucleotides read TGTGCCTGGCGAGACCCGGCGGACTATGGCTACACCTTC. Residues: CAWRDPADYGYTF. Using reference TRBV30 and TRBJ1-2 for the parts outside the CDR3, the full variable domain is SQTIHQWPATLVQPVGSPLSLECTVEGTSNPNLYWYRQAAGRGLQLLFYSVGIGQISSEVPQNLSASRPQDRQFILSSKKLLLSDSGFYLCAWRDPADYGYTFGSGTRLTVV.

The rearrangement joins TRBV3-1 to TRBJ1-5; no clear D gene. CDR3 size: 13 residues. Trimming pared 0 bases from V and 7 bases from J, leaving 7 bases between. Germline V gene lookup returns CDR1 LGHDT and CDR2 YNNKEL (reference sequence). CDR3 residues: CASSQEWGQPQHF. CDR3 DNA: TGTGCCAGCAGCCAAGAATGGGGACAGCCCCAGCATTTT.

The chain carries TRBV12-3 or TRBV12-4 and TRBJ2-7; D call uncertain. The V gene lost 5 bases and the J gene lost 4 bases, with 21 bases spanning the gap. This CDR3 region has 16 residues. CDR3 residues: CASSHQVGSGGYEQYF. CDR3 DNA: TGTGCCAGCAGTCATCAAGTGGGGTCGGGTGGGTACGAGCAGTACTTC.

Comment on this clonotype: Being one base from a much bigger clone, this may be a read error. This chain joins TRBV4-1 and TRBJ2-1; 8 bases map to TRBD1. Looked up from germline, CDR1 is MGHRA and CDR2 is YSYEKL. The CDR3 is 18 residues long. J was trimmed by 4 bases and V by 1 base; bases with no gene match: 12. The CDR3 bases are TGCGCCAGCAGCCAAGGGCCAGGGGGCTATGTTGAGTACAATGAGCAGTTCTTC. As protein: CASSQGPGGYVEYNEQFF.

The sample holds many counts of this clonotype. The chain links TRBV6-1 to TRBJ1-2; tentatively, D is TRBD1 (6 bases). Deletions cut 9 bases from V and 1 base from J, with 15 bases between. This CDR3 contains 14 residues. The germline V gene has CDR1 MNHNS and CDR2 SASEGT. The CDR3 sequence is CASVRGTLNYGYTF. Here the CDR3 DNA reads TGTGCCAGTGTAAGGGGGACGCTTAACTATGGCTACACCTTC.

For this clonotype: A read error is possible here, since a much larger clone lies one base away. The rearrangement links TRBV5-1 to TRBJ2-1, with TRBD2 as a possible D gene (5 bases). Looked up from germline, CDR1 is SGHRS and CDR2 is YFSETQ. CDR3 size: 15 residues. CDR3 residues: CASSLVGGTYNAQFF. The CDR3 DNA reads TGCGCCAGCAGCTTGGTAGGAGGAACCTACAATGCGCAGTTCTTC. The full variable domain, its missing parts supplied by reference TRBV5-1 and TRBJ2-1, is KAGVTQTPRYLIKTRGQQVTLSCSPISGHRSVSWYQQTPGQGLQFLFEYFSETQRNKGNFPGRFSGRQFSNSRSEMNVSTLELGDSALYLCASSLVGGTYNAQFFGPGTRLTVL.

This clonotype was seen a few times. V is TRBV20-1 and J is TRBJ2-5; 10 positions agree with TRBD2. J gave up 5 bases and V 7 bases, and 13 bases lay outside the gene matches. The CDR3 totals 15 residues. Germline CDR1 is DFQATT and CDR2 is SNEGSKA (reference sequence). The CDR3 DNA sequence: TGCAGTGTCAGACGAAGTAGCGGGAGGCGGGAGACCCAGTACTTC. Its translation: CSVRRSSGRRETQYF.

The table lists this clonotype with many counts. This chain links TRBV4-2 with TRBJ2-7; D is uncertain. Trimming stripped 0 bases from V and 4 bases from J, with 7 bases between. The CDR3 length is 13 residues. CDR1 is LGHNA and CDR2 is YNFKEQ in the germline V gene. The CDR3 DNA is TGTGCCAGCAGCCAAGATATGGGGTACGAGCAGTACTTC. This codes for CASSQDMGYEQYF.

This clonotype was picked up many times. CDR3 sequence: CASSLADIRSYEQYF. The DNA of the CDR3 is TGTGCCAGCAGCTTAGCGGACATCCGATCCTACGAGCAGTACTTC. The genes are TRBV7-2 and TRBJ2-7; a weak D match, TRBD1 (5 bases). Trimming shortened V by 0 bases and J by 1 base, and 10 bases separated the two germline ends. The CDR3 sequence is 15 residues long. Germline CDR1 reads SGHTA; CDR2 reads FQGNSA.

In its sample, this clonotype was seen many times. V and J are TRBV28 and TRBJ2-7; perhaps TRBD1 as D (6 bases). Trimming took off 9 bases at V and 1 base at J, with 19 bases between the two ends. Germline CDR1 MDHEN, CDR2 SYDVKM. The CDR3 has 15 residues. The CDR3 DNA is TGTGCCAGGAGAGTTCCGCCCAGGGGTTCCTACGAGCAGTACTTC. Encoded protein: CARRVPPRGSYEQYF.

CDR3 sequence reads: CSVGADTQYF. In DNA, the CDR3 is TGCAGCGTTGGGGCAGATACGCAGTATTTT. V usage is TRBV29-1 and J usage is TRBJ2-3; D not certain. V shed 4 bases and J shed 4 bases, with 3 bases lying between them. The CDR3 has 10 amino acids. Germline CDR1 reads SQVTM; CDR2 reads ANQGSEA.

The rearrangement uses TRBV6-5 and TRBJ1-2; TRBD1 matches 7 bases. This CDR3 contains 15 residues. CDR1 is MNHEY, CDR2 SVGAGI, per germline. The junction had 11 bases not matched to a gene; V was cut back by 0 bases and J by 10 bases. CDR3 residues: CASSYSETGSGDYTF. In nucleotides, the CDR3 is TGTGCCAGCAGTTACTCGGAGACAGGGTCCGGTGACTACACCTTC.

As for this clonotype: Germline and junction disagree at one end, which may indicate a read error. V is TRBV5-1 and J is TRBJ2-5, with D perhaps being TRBD1 or TRBD2 (6 bases each). The germline V gene encodes CDR1 SGHRS and CDR2 YFSETQ. This CDR3 is built from 14 residues. CDR3: CAGSADWGAETQYF. The CDR3, as DNA: TGCGCCGGCAGCGCGGACTGGGGGGCAGAGACCCAGTACTTC.

This clonotype appeared many times. The chain recombines TRBV15 with TRBJ1-2; D is undetermined. CDR3 size: 8 residues. The V and J ends lost 9 bases and 5 bases respectively, with 1 base between them. In germline, CDR1 is LNHNV, CDR2 YYDKDF (reference sequence). The DNA for the CDR3 is TGTGCCACGTATGGCTACACCTTC. It yields the protein CATYGYTF.

This clonotype was counted many times. The V call is TRBV27, the J call TRBJ2-7; D tentatively reads TRBD1 or TRBD2 (6 bases each). Germline CDR1 MNHEY, CDR2 SMNVEV (reference sequence). The CDR3 has 14 residues. Trimming took off 5 bases at V and 2 bases at J, with 13 bases between the two ends. The CDR3 DNA sequence: TGTGCCAGCAGTGTGGCGGGACAAACCTACGAGCAGTACTTC. It specifies CASSVAGQTYEQYF.